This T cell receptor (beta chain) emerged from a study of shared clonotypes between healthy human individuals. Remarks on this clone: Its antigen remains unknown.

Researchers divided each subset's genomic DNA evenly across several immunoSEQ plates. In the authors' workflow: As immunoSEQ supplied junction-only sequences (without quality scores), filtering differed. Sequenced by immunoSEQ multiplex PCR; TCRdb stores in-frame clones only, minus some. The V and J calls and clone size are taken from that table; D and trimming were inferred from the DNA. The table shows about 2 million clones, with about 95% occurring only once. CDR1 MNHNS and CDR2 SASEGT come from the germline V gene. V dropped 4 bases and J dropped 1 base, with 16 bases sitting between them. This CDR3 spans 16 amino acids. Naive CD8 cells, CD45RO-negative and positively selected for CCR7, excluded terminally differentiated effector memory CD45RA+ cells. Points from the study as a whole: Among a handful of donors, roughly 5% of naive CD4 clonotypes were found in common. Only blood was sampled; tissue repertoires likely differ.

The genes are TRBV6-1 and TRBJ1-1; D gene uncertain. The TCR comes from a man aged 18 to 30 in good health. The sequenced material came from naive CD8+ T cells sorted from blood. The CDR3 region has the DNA TGTGCCAGCAGTGCGGACGTAAGGGTTAGGAACACTGAAGCTTTCTTT. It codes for CASSADVRVRNTEAFF.